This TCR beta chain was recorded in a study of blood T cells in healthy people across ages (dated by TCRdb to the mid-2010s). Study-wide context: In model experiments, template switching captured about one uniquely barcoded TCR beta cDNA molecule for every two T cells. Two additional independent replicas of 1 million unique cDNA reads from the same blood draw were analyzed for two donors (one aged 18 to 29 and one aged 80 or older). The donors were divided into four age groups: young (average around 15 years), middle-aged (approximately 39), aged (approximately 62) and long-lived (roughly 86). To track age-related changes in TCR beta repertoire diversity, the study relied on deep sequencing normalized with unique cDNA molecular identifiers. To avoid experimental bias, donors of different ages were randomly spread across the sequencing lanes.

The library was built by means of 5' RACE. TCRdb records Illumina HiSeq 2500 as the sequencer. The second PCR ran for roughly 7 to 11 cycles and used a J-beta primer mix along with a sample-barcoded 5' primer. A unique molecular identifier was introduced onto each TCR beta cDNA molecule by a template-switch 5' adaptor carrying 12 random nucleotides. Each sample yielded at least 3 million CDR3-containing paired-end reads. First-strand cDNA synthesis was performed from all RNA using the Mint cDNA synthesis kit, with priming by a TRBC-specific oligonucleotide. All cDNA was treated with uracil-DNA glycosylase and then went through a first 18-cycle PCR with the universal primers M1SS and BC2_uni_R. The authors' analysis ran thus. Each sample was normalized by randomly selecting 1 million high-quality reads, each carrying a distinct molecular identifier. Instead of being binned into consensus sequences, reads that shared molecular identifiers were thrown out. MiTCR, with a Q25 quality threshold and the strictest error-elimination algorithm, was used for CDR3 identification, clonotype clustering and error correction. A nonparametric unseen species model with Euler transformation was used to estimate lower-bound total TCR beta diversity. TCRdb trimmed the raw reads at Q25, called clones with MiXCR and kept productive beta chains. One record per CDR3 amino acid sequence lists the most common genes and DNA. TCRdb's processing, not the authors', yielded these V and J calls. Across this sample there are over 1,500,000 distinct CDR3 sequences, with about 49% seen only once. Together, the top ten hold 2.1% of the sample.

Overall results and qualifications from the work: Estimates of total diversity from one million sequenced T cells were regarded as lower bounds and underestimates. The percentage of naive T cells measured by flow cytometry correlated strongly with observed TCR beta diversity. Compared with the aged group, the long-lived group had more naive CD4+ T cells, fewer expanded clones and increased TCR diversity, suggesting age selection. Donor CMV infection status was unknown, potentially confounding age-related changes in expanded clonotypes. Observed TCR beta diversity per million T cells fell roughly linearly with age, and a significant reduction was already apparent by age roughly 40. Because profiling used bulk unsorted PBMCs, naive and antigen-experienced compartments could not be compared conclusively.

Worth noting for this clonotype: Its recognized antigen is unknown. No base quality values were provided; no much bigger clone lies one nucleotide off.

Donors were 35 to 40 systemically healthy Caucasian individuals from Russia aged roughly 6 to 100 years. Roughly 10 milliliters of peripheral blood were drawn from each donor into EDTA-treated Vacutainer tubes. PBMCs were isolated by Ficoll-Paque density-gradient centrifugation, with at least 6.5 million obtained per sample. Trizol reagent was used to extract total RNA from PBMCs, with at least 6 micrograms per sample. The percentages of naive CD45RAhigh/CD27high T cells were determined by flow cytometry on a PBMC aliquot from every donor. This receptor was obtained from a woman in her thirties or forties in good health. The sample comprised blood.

The CDR3 protein sequence reads: CASSLGGGLKGETQYF. The DNA sequence follows: TGTGCCAGCAGTTTAGGTGGGGGTCTAAAGGGAGAGACCCAGTACTTC. The rearranged chain carries TRBV12-3 or TRBV12-4 and TRBJ2-5; the D segment may tentatively be TRBD1 or TRBD2, each giving 5 matched bases. V loses 1 base, J loses 4 bases, and the germline ends lie 16 bases apart. The CDR3 runs 16 residues from the cysteine to the phenylalanine. CDR3 DNA only is kept here, 48 bases in frame from base 1.